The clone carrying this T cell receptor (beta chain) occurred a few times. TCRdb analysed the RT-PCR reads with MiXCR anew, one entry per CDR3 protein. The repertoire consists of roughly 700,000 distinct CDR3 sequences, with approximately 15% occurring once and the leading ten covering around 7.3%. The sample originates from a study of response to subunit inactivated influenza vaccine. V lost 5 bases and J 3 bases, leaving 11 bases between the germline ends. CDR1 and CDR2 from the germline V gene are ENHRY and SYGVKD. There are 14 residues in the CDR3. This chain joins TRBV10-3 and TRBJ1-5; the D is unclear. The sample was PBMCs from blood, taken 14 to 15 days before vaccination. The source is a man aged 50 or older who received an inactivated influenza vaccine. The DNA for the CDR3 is TGTGCCATCAGTCAGGCGGGTAACAATCAGCCCCAGCATTTT. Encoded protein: CAISQAGNNQPQHF.